These 14 T cell receptor beta chains share one sample of origin, sequenced in a study of OX40 agonist ivuxolimab in advanced cancers. The repertoire was sequenced with immunoSEQ multiplex PCR; TCRdb's copy has only in-frame clones and lacks some. The sample lists tens of thousands of clones, over 80% occurring once. Sequences were derived from CD4+ or CD8+ T cells sorted from blood, sampled in a trial of the OX40 agonist ivuxolimab. Receptor source: an adult with an advanced solid tumor such as melanoma, head and neck, liver or kidney cancer.

The J gene is TRBJ1-2, the V gene TRBV27; a weak D match, TRBD1 (6 bases). The CDR3 loop spans 14 amino acids. Trimming took 1 base from V and 8 from J, leaving 14 bases between them. Per the germline V gene, CDR1 is MNHEY and CDR2 is SMNVEV (reference sequence). CDR3 residues: CASSLLQGSKGYTF. DNA for the CDR3: TGTGCCAGCAGTTTATTACAGGGCTCGAAGGGCTACACCTTC.

The genes are TRBV28 and TRBJ2-5; D is perhaps TRBD1 (5 bases). The CDR3 length is 14 residues. With 3 bases removed from V and 5 bases from J, the gap between germline ends came to 13 bases. Per the germline V gene, CDR1 is MDHEN and CDR2 is SYDVKM. In nucleotides, the CDR3 is TGTGCCAGCAGTTTCCCCAGGGTAAGGGAGACCCAGTACTTC. Its translation: CASSFPRVRETQYF.

The rearrangement links TRBV4-2 to TRBJ1-4; tentative D call: TRBD1 (5 bases). Germline-derived CDR1 and CDR2 are LGHNA and YNFKEQ. The V and J ends lost 4 bases and 2 bases respectively, with 14 bases between them. The CDR3 has 16 amino acids. This CDR3 reads CASSPLQGITNEKLFF. The CDR3 DNA is TGTGCCAGCAGCCCCCTTCAGGGCATTACTAATGAAAAACTGTTTTTT.

The chain has TRBV2 and TRBJ1-3; D gene ambiguous. The CDR3 has 15 amino acids. Germline V lookup: CDR1 SNHLY, CDR2 FYNNEI. Trimming removed 4 bases at V and 0 bases at J, with 10 bases between. The CDR3 loop reads CASSVDQYSGNTIYF. CDR3 DNA: TGTGCCAGCAGTGTGGATCAGTACTCTGGAAACACCATATATTTT.

The chain has TRBV7-2 and TRBJ1-1; D gene uncertain. CDR1 and CDR2 (germline): SGHTA, FQGNSA. The V end was cut by 6 bases, the J end by 11 bases, with 16 bases between. The CDR3 runs to 12 residues. The DNA for the CDR3 is TGTGCCAGCAGTCAGGACCGGTTTCGGGCTTTCTTT. Encoded protein: CASSQDRFRAFF. The variable domain in full, with the rest retrieved from reference TRBV7-2 and TRBJ1-1, is GAGVSQSPSNKVTEKGKDVELRCDPISGHTALYWYRQSLGQGLEFLIYFQGNSAPDKSGLPSDRFSAERTGGSVSTLTIQRTQQEDSAVYLCASSQDRFRAFFGQGTRLTVV.

The chain uses TRBV11-3 and TRBJ2-7, with D uncertain. From germline, CDR1 is SGHNT and CDR2 YENEEA. The CDR3 contains 12 residues. Trimming took off 0 bases at V and 8 bases at J, with 8 bases between the two ends. The CDR3 DNA reads TGTGCCAGCAGCTTAGATCAGAGAAAGCAGTACTTC. It translates to CASSLDQRKQYF.

The chain employs TRBV7-9 and TRBJ2-1, with TRBD2 identical over 10 bases. Germline CDR1 reads SEHNR; CDR2 reads FQNEAQ (reference sequence). This CDR3 contains 19 residues. V shed 5 bases, J shed 1 base, and the junction held 14 bases outside the gene matches. DNA of the CDR3: TGTGCCAGCAGCCCCTCTATCCGTACTAGCGGGATTTCCTACAATGAGCAGTTCTTC. Translated, it gives CASSPSIRTSGISYNEQFF.

This chain joins TRBV2 and TRBJ2-2, with TRBD2 matching over 10 bases. In germline, CDR1 is SNHLY, CDR2 FYNNEI. The V gene end was trimmed by 3 bases and the J gene end by 5 bases; junction bases not matched to a gene: 3. This CDR3 contains 15 residues. CDR3 DNA: TGTGCCAGCAGTGACACTAGCGGGGAGACCGGGGAGCTGTTTTTT. Encoded protein: CASSDTSGETGELFF.

The CDR3 coding sequence is TGTGCCAGCAGCAGCCCCAACAGGGGGTTGACAGATACGCAGTATTTT. This sequence encodes CASSSPNRGLTDTQYF. V and J are TRBV5-5 and TRBJ2-3; 8 bases align to TRBD1. The CDR3 is made up of 16 amino acids. Germline V gives CDR1 SGHKS, CDR2 YYEKEE (reference sequence). The junction had 10 bases not matched to a gene; V was cut back by 4 bases and J by 3 bases.

The chain combines TRBV5-8 with TRBJ1-3; the D gene is possibly TRBD1 (5 bases). CDR1 and CDR2 (germline): SGHTS, YDEGEE. This CDR3 has 14 amino acids. V was cut by 4 bases and J by 7 bases, with 15 bases left in between. In DNA, the CDR3 is TGTGCCAGCAGCCGGACATTCTTGGGGAACACCATATATTTT. Amino acids: CASSRTFLGNTIYF.

The chain employs TRBV4-1 and TRBJ2-1, with D possibly matching TRBD2 (7 bases). Germline CDR1 is MGHRA and CDR2 is YSYEKL. CDR3 length: 18 amino acids. V was pared by 4 bases and J by 0 bases, with 19 bases between. CDR3 in amino acids: CASSRRDGGGSSYNEQFF. CDR3 in DNA: TGCGCCAGCAGCCGACGCGACGGGGGCGGGAGCTCCTACAATGAGCAGTTCTTC.

The chain couples TRBV28 to TRBJ1-4; D gene uncertain. This CDR3 is 14 amino acids long. Per germline, CDR1 MDHEN and CDR2 SYDVKM. With 6 bases removed from V and 7 bases from J, the gap between germline ends came to 15 bases. The CDR3 region is CASSTPMLGEKLFF. Here the CDR3 DNA reads TGTGCCAGCAGCACACCAATGTTGGGTGAAAAACTGTTTTTT.

The V call is TRBV5-4, the J call TRBJ1-4; 7 positions agree with TRBD1. Per germline, CDR1 SGHNT and CDR2 YYREEE (reference sequence). J gave up 7 bases and V 5 bases, and 14 bases lay outside the gene matches. The length of the CDR3 is 16 residues. CDR3 in DNA: TGTGCCAGCAGTCCGAGAGGAGGGGGCGCGGGTGAAAAACTGTTTTTT. Amino acids: CASSPRGGGAGEKLFF.

The V and J genes are TRBV18 and TRBJ2-1; no clear D gene. Germline CDR1 and CDR2: KGHSH and LQKENI. Trimming cost V 6 bases and J 3 bases, with 24 bases left between them. The CDR3 runs to 18 residues. In nucleotides, the CDR3 is TGTGCCAGCTCTACCTCCCCTCGACAAGTAATCGACTACAATGAGCAGTTCTTC. Protein product: CASSTSPRQVIDYNEQFF.